The clone carrying this TCR beta chain was recorded a few times. TCRdb re-called the RT-PCR reads through MiXCR, storing one row per CDR3 protein. The sample contains under 800,000 distinct CDR3 sequences, roughly 14% of which appear only once. These data belong to a study of response to subunit inactivated influenza vaccine. The sequence came from a man in his forties or fifties who received an inactivated influenza vaccine. The sample here was PBMCs from blood, taken roughly 2 weeks before vaccination.

The chain's CDR3 is CASGRWAYEQYF. The CDR3 nucleotides are TGTGCCAGCGGTCGGTGGGCCTACGAGCAGTACTTC. The chain combines TRBV28 with TRBJ2-7; D is undetermined. This CDR3 spans 12 amino acids. V lost 8 bases to trimming and J lost 2 bases, with 10 bases between them. Germline values: CDR1 MDHEN, CDR2 SYDVKM.